This T cell receptor (beta chain) was identified during a study of shared clonotypes between healthy human individuals. General observations from the study: Clonotype sharing among the donors was expected to vary with sequencing depth.

This clone has more than one count but fewer than ten. The antigen remains undetermined. Only Caucasian adults living in Nashville, Tennessee made up the donor group. The CD4+ fraction was divided into a CD45RA+ naive subset and a CD45RA-negative memory subset. Sequencing was performed with immunoSEQ multiplex PCR; in TCRdb, only in-frame clones are kept and a portion is missing. The table includes 800,000 to 1,200,000 clones, about 80% detected once. CDR1 and CDR2 (germline): SGHVS, FQNEAQ. The CDR3 loop spans 14 amino acids. The V gene lost 2 bases and the J gene lost 6 bases, with 10 bases spanning the gap.

This clonotype originated in a man between 18 and 29 years old in good health. Some clones in this sample may be carry-over from other donors' samples. The sample taken for sequencing was memory CD4+ T cells from PBMCs. Stated subset: CD45RA-negative fraction. The genes are TRBV7-8 and TRBJ2-2; no firm D call. The CDR3 nucleotides are TGTGCCAGCAGCTTATTTGCCGACCCCGGGGAGCTGTTTTTT. It specifies CASSLFADPGELFF.